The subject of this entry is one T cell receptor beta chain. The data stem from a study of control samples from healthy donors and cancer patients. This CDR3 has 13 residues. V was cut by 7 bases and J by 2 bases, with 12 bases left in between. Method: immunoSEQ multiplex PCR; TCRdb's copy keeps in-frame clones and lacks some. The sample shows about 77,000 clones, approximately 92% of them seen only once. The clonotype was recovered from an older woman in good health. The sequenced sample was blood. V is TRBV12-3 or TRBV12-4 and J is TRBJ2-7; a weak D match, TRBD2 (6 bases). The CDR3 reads CASNTGGTYEQYF. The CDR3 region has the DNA TGTGCCAGCAACACCGGGGGAACCTACGAGCAGTACTTC.